The 25 T cell receptor beta chains reported below all come from one sample, sequenced in a study of T cells after yellow fever vaccination. MiXCR, applied by TCRdb to the 5' RACE reads, yields one record per CDR3 protein. The sample includes a few hundred thousand distinct CDR3 sequences, 18% of them seen just once. The sample consisted of PBMCs, taken before the yellow fever booster vaccination. The origin of the receptors is a man aged 18-30 years who received the YFV17D yellow fever vaccine.

This clonotype was observed a handful of times. This CDR3 reads CATSRDQDRGGEKLFF. CDR3 DNA sequence: TGTGCCACCAGCAGAGATCAGGACAGGGGAGGGGAAAAACTGTTTTTT. V usage is TRBV15 and J usage is TRBJ1-4; 9 bases match TRBD1. This CDR3 spans 16 amino acids. Looked up from germline, CDR1 is LNHNV and CDR2 is YYDKDF (reference sequence). The V gene end was trimmed by 0 bases and the J gene end by 8 bases; junction bases not matched to a gene: 7.

V is TRBV13 and J is TRBJ1-2; 8 bases match TRBD1. CDR1 and CDR2 (germline): PRHDT, FYEKMQ (reference sequence). The V and J ends lost 10 bases and 3 bases, in that order; junction bases with no gene match: 10. The CDR3 runs 14 residues. The CDR3 region has the DNA TGTGCCACCCTTAAGACGGGACAGGACTATGGCTACACCTTC. Protein product: CATLKTGQDYGYTF.

As DNA, the CDR3 is TGTGCCAGCAGCCGACAGGGCGATTATAATTCACCCCTCCACTTT. It yields the protein CASSRQGDYNSPLHF. J is TRBJ1-6 and V is TRBV7-2, with 7 bases lining up with TRBD1. Germline loops: CDR1 SGHTA, CDR2 FQGNSA. The CDR3 contains 15 residues. V lost 5 bases and J lost 4; bases outside the gene matches: 5.

This chain joins TRBV7-8 and TRBJ2-7; TRBD2 agrees at 8 bases. CDR1 is SGHVS and CDR2 is FQNEAQ in the germline V gene. The CDR3 runs to 16 residues. Trimming took 5 bases from V and 2 from J; bases not matched to a gene: 11. CDR3 in amino acids: CASSPKASGQTYEQYF. The CDR3 region has the DNA TGTGCCAGCAGCCCAAAGGCTAGCGGGCAAACCTACGAGCAGTACTTC.

The rearrangement joins TRBV5-1 to TRBJ2-2; TRBD1 might be the D (6 bases). The CDR3 sequence is 16 residues long. Germline V gives CDR1 SGHRS, CDR2 YFSETQ. V lost 4 bases, J lost 0 bases, and 13 bases lay in between. CDR3 protein: CASSPGQYANTGELFF. CDR3 DNA: TGCGCCAGCAGCCCCGGACAGTACGCGAACACCGGGGAGCTGTTTTTT.

The chain links TRBV28 to TRBJ2-1, with D perhaps matching TRBD2 (5 bases). Germline V gene lookup returns CDR1 MDHEN and CDR2 SYDVKM. The CDR3 is 18 amino acids. V lost 6 bases and J lost 12, with 33 bases in between. In nucleotides, the CDR3 is TGTGCCAGCAGGGTGGGTTCGTCGATCCACCTAACGGGCAGCGGGCAGTTCTTC. It encodes CASRVGSSIHLTGSGQFF.

This clonotype came up many times. This chain joins TRBV7-2 and TRBJ2-2; possible D gene TRBD1, 6 bases. Trimming pared 4 bases from V and 6 bases from J, leaving 12 bases between. Looked up from germline, CDR1 is SGHTA and CDR2 is FQGNSA. The CDR3 runs 14 residues. The CDR3 loop reads CASSSTRQAGELFF. The CDR3 coding sequence is TGTGCCAGCAGCTCAACAAGACAGGCCGGGGAGCTGTTTTTT.

The chain recombines TRBV9 with TRBJ2-1; a weak D match, TRBD1 (6 bases). The length of the CDR3 is 13 residues. Trimming took off 4 bases at V and 3 bases at J, with 8 bases between the two ends. The germline CDR1 and CDR2 sequences are SGDLS and YYNGEE. The CDR3 reads CASSSGHYNEQFF. CDR3 nucleotides: TGTGCCAGCAGCTCGGGACACTACAATGAGCAGTTCTTC.

The V call is TRBV5-1, the J call TRBJ2-2; TRBD1 aligns across 7 bases. After removal of 6 bases from V and 1 base from J, the junction contained 9 bases not matched to a gene. The CDR3 runs 16 residues. The germline V gene encodes CDR1 SGHRS and CDR2 YFSETQ. The CDR3 bases are TGCGCCAGCACAACTGAGGGGGCACTGAACACCGGGGAGCTGTTTTTT. Amino acids: CASTTEGALNTGELFF.

This clonotype was counted a few times. V gene TRBV9 combines with J gene TRBJ1-2; D is ambiguous. CDR3 length: 15 residues. Germline V CDR1 and CDR2: SGDLS, YYNGEE. The V and J ends lost 4 bases and 4 bases respectively, with 17 bases between them. CDR3 DNA sequence: TGTGCCAGCAGCTCCTCCGCCGACACCCTCTATGGCTACACCTTC. Translated: CASSSSADTLYGYTF.

This clonotype was found a few times. The genes are TRBV6-5 and TRBJ2-5; D call uncertain. Looked up from germline, CDR1 is MNHEY and CDR2 is SVGAGI. The CDR3 length is 13 residues. The ends were cut back, 10 bases at V and 2 bases at J, with 14 bases in the middle. The CDR3 region has the DNA TGTGCCACGTCTCGTAGGGAACAAGAGACCCAGTACTTC. Protein product: CATSRREQETQYF.

V and J are TRBV20-1 and TRBJ1-1; the D is unclear. This CDR3 contains 13 residues. The ends were cut back, 7 bases at V and 1 base at J, with 13 bases in the middle. Germline CDR1 reads DFQATT; CDR2 reads SNEGSKA (reference sequence). The CDR3 protein is CSVGQVGNTEAFF. The CDR3 DNA reads as TGCAGTGTGGGTCAGGTAGGGAACACTGAAGCTTTCTTT.

This clonotype was detected a few times. This sequence joins TRBV4-2 and TRBJ2-5; 8 positions match TRBD2. The junction had 5 bases not matched to a gene; V was cut back by 1 base and J by 4 bases. This CDR3 has 15 amino acids. CDR1 LGHNA and CDR2 YNFKEQ come from the germline V gene. The CDR3 region is CASSQGTSSGETQYF. The DNA for the CDR3 is TGTGCCAGCAGCCAAGGGACTAGCTCGGGAGAGACCCAGTACTTC.

The table lists this clonotype with a few counts. The chain joins TRBV10-3 to TRBJ1-1, with D hard to call. The length of the CDR3 is 15 residues. Trimming took off 4 bases at V and 1 base at J, with 13 bases between the two ends. In germline, CDR1 is ENHRY, CDR2 SYGVKD. The CDR3 is CAISGFSEGNTEAFF. DNA for the CDR3: TGTGCCATCAGTGGCTTTTCCGAGGGGAACACTGAAGCTTTCTTT.

This clonotype has a handful of counts. The chain has TRBV5-6 and TRBJ2-1, with 9 bases that match TRBD2. The CDR3 is 17 residues long. Per the germline V gene, CDR1 is SGHDT and CDR2 is YYEEEE. The ends lost 0 bases at V and 7 bases at J; junction bases unmatched: 11. This CDR3 reads CASSLGLSGGSRNEQFF. The CDR3 DNA reads as TGTGCCAGCAGCTTGGGCCTTAGCGGGGGAAGTAGGAATGAGCAGTTCTTC.

The chain links TRBV25-1 to TRBJ1-4, with a weak D call TRBD1 (6 bases). Deletions cut 0 bases from V and 6 bases from J, with 11 bases between. Germline-derived CDR1 and CDR2 are MGHDK and SYGVNS. The CDR3 extends over 15 amino acids. The CDR3 sequence is CASSEYTGGDEKLFF. CDR3 nucleotides: TGTGCCAGCAGTGAATATACGGGGGGCGATGAAAAACTGTTTTTT.

The chain links TRBV12-3 or TRBV12-4 to TRBJ1-1; the D gene is possibly TRBD1 (5 bases). This CDR3 is 13 amino acids long. Deletions cut 6 bases from V and 4 bases from J, with 12 bases between. The CDR3 reads CASSPGRFTEAFF. CDR3 nucleotides: TGTGCCAGCAGCCCGGGACGGTTCACTGAAGCTTTCTTT.

The chain combines TRBV7-9 with TRBJ1-1; no firm D call. In germline, CDR1 is SEHNR, CDR2 FQNEAQ (reference sequence). This CDR3 is 14 amino acids long. V was cut by 8 bases and J by 4 bases, with 17 bases left in between. The chain's CDR3 is CASEPVVRSTEAFF. In DNA, the CDR3 is TGTGCCAGCGAGCCGGTGGTTCGGTCCACTGAAGCTTTCTTT.

Here the CDR3 reads CASSPTRAGEQYV. Written as DNA, the CDR3 is TGTGCCAGCAGTCCTACGCGTGCGGGGGAGCAGTACGTC. The chain employs TRBV6-5 and TRBJ2-7, with D possibly matching TRBD2 (6 bases). Trimming shortened V by 5 bases and J by 7 bases, and 15 bases separated the two germline ends. Germline CDR1 reads MNHEY; CDR2 reads SVGAGI. This CDR3 has 13 residues.

The chain couples TRBV20-1 to TRBJ2-2; TRBD2 might be the D (7 bases). CDR3 length: 14 amino acids. Germline V gives CDR1 DFQATT, CDR2 SNEGSKA (reference sequence). Between the trimmed V and J ends, which lost 3 bases and 4 bases, there was a span of 12 bases. In nucleotides, the CDR3 is TGCAGTGCTAGTCGGGGGGCCGTCACCGGGGAGCTGTTTTTT. It encodes CSASRGAVTGELFF.

In its sample, this clonotype was seen a few times. The J gene is TRBJ1-1, the V gene TRBV5-1, with 7 bases that match TRBD1. Per germline, CDR1 SGHRS and CDR2 YFSETQ. This CDR3 is 14 amino acids long. V lost 4 bases, J lost 7 bases, and 10 bases stayed unmatched. CDR3 residues: CASSKGQEGDEAFF. CDR3 nucleotides: TGCGCCAGCAGCAAAGGACAGGAGGGCGATGAAGCTTTCTTT. The complete variable domain, with remaining parts taken from reference TRBV5-1 and TRBJ1-1, reads KAGVTQTPRYLIKTRGQQVTLSCSPISGHRSVSWYQQTPGQGLQFLFEYFSETQRNKGNFPGRFSGRQFSNSRSEMNVSTLELGDSALYLCASSKGQEGDEAFFGQGTRLTVV.

The CDR3 sequence is CSARWESGANVLTF. The CDR3 DNA reads TGCAGTGCTAGGTGGGAGTCTGGGGCCAACGTCCTGACTTTC. V usage is TRBV20-1 and J usage is TRBJ2-6, with D possibly being TRBD2 (5 bases). V was trimmed by 3 bases and J by 1 base, leaving 7 bases between them. The CDR3 is 14 amino acids. Germline values: CDR1 DFQATT, CDR2 SNEGSKA (reference sequence).

The rearrangement joins TRBV27 to TRBJ1-2, with TRBD1 matching over 8 bases. The CDR3 has 13 residues. Trimming at V came to 5 bases and at J to 6 bases, leaving 5 bases not matched to a gene. CDR1 is MNHEY and CDR2 is SMNVEV in the germline V gene (reference sequence). The CDR3 is CASSPDRVDGYTF. The CDR3 nucleotides read TGTGCCAGCAGTCCGGACAGGGTCGATGGCTACACCTTC.

The CDR3 DNA sequence: TGTGCCAGCAGCCGGGACAGGCAGACCCAGTACTTC. Its protein product is CASSRDRQTQYF. The genes are TRBV11-2 and TRBJ2-5, with 8 bases aligning to TRBD1. In germline, CDR1 is SGHAT, CDR2 FQNNGV. The trim removed 5 bases at V and 6 bases at J, leaving 2 bases unmatched. CDR3 size: 12 residues.

This clonotype has a handful of counts. The rearrangement links TRBV12-3 or TRBV12-4 to TRBJ1-5; TRBD1 matches 7 bases. The J segment lost 3 bases and the V segment lost 4 bases, leaving 6 bases of the junction unmatched. This CDR3 contains 15 residues. The CDR3 loop is CASSSLKGANQPQHF. CDR3 in DNA: TGTGCCAGCAGTTCCCTGAAGGGGGCCAATCAGCCCCAGCATTTT.